Listed here are 2 T cell receptor beta chains from one sample, sequenced in a study of regulatory T cells in long-lasting Graves disease. Indicated time point: newly diagnosed GD, antithyroid drugs for less than 3 months. After RNA was extracted from PBMCs, the TCR library was made from it. Arm-PCR with iRepertoire HTBI primers amplified the CDR3 regions for these TCR beta libraries. TCRdb reanalysed the multiplex PCR reads using MiXCR and keeps one entry per CDR3 protein. This table holds about half a million distinct CDR3 sequences, 12% found once. This same sample was also taken into another study, of T cells in Graves' hyperthyroidism and ophthalmopathy.

The sample was peripheral blood mononuclear cells (PBMCs), taken at new diagnosis, from a patient treated with antithyroid drugs. These receptors originate from a woman younger than 45 with Graves disease.

About this clonotype itself: One base away lies a much larger clone, so this may be a sequencing read error. The CDR3: CASSYIASGPNNEQFF. The DNA for the CDR3 is TGTGCCAGCAGTTACATCGCTAGCGGGCCCAACAATGAGCAGTTCTTC. The genes are TRBV6-2 or TRBV6-3 and TRBJ2-1, with 8 bases matching TRBD2. This CDR3 has 16 residues. The V segment lost 2 bases and the J segment 5 bases; nucleotides outside the gene matches: 8. The germline gives CDR1 MNHEY, CDR2 SVGEGT.

This clonotype was recorded many times. This rearrangement joins TRBV27 to TRBJ1-1, with D tentatively TRBD1 (5 bases). Per germline, CDR1 MNHEY and CDR2 SMNVEV (reference sequence). The length of the CDR3 is 16 residues. The V end lost 5 bases, the J end lost 6 bases, and 22 bases lay between the germline ends. CDR3 sequence (DNA): TGTGCCAGCAGTCAAAGACAGTCTCGCCGGTTCGCTGAAGCTTTCTTT. Its translation: CASSQRQSRRFAEAFF.